The subject of this entry is one T cell receptor (beta chain). The data derive from a study of blood T cell repertoires in COVID-19. Across the study: From T cells, B-cell-depleted T cells, or PBMCs came the material, which was cDNA or gDNA.

V lost 3 bases and J lost 11, with 7 bases in between. This CDR3 is built from 11 residues. Produced via immunoSEQ multiplex PCR; TCRdb's table is partial and in-frame only. The table records under 200,000 clones, about 86% of them present only once. V gene TRBV12-3 or TRBV12-4 combines with J gene TRBJ1-4; D gene ambiguous. Specimen: peripheral blood. This receptor was taken from a woman at least 80 years old in a cohort sampled during active or convalescent COVID-19. The CDR3 DNA follows: TGTGCCAGCAGTTTTTTCGGGAAACTGTTTTTT. Its translation is CASSFFGKLFF.